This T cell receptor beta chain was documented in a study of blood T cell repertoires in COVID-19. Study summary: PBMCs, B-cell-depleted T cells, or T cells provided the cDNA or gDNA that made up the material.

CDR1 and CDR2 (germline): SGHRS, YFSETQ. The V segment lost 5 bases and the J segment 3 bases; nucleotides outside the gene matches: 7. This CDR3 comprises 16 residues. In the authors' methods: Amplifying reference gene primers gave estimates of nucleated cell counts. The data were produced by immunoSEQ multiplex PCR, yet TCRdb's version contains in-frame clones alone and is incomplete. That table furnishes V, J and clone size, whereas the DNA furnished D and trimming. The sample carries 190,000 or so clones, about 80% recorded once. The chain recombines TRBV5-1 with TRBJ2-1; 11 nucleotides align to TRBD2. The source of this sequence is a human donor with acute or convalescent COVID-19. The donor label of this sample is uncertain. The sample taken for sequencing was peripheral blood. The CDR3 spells CASRLTSGTFYNEQFF. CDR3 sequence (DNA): TGCGCCAGCAGGTTGACTAGCGGGACGTTCTACAATGAGCAGTTCTTC.